These T cell receptor beta chains were read from a single sample in a study of T cells expressing NK-cell markers. No DNA is given; TCRdb re-called the 5' RACE reads and lists each CDR3 protein once. The table lists 400,000 to 500,000 distinct CDR3 sequences. The sequencing input was blood T cells: a sorted CD56 or NKG2C T cell subset, CD4+ or CD8+ T cells, or bulk PBMC T cells (not recorded which). The receptors originated from a woman aged 18-70 years in good health. The CDR3 runs from the conserved cysteine through the conserved F or W. Each record gives: J gene, V gene, CDR3 protein.

j_gene: TRBJ1-1; v_gene: TRBV20-1; CDR3aa: CSASDTNTEAFF
j_gene: TRBJ1-5; v_gene: TRBV9; CDR3aa: CASSVAEKGNQPQHF
j_gene: TRBJ2-7; v_gene: TRBV4-3; CDR3aa: CASSQDSRGSSYEQYF
j_gene: TRBJ1-5; v_gene: TRBV7-7; CDR3aa: CASSLGQGWGNQPQHF
j_gene: TRBJ2-3; v_gene: TRBV20-1; CDR3aa: CSARGTGTDTQYF
j_gene: TRBJ1-5; v_gene: TRBV7-9; CDR3aa: CASSLDRDTGQPQHF
j_gene: TRBJ1-5; v_gene: TRBV20-1; CDR3aa: CSASDSENQPQHF
j_gene: TRBJ2-2; v_gene: TRBV24-1; CDR3aa: CATSDSGQGYTGELFF
j_gene: TRBJ2-5; v_gene: TRBV18; CDR3aa: CASSPPGQRETQYF
j_gene: TRBJ1-2; v_gene: TRBV29-1; CDR3aa: CSAAPGTGKIGYGYTF
j_gene: TRBJ1-1; v_gene: TRBV6-5; CDR3aa: CASSYGRGGNTEAFF
j_gene: TRBJ2-5; v_gene: TRBV6-2/TRBV6-3; CDR3aa: CASSYAGTANQETQYF
j_gene: TRBJ2-5; v_gene: TRBV5-4; CDR3aa: CASSPVAGASETQYF
j_gene: TRBJ1-1; v_gene: TRBV20-1; CDR3aa: CSAQRGGTGNTEAFF
j_gene: TRBJ2-3; v_gene: TRBV7-2; CDR3aa: CASSPGQVTDTQYF
j_gene: TRBJ1-1; v_gene: TRBV10-3; CDR3aa: CAISESGGGTEAFF
j_gene: TRBJ2-7; v_gene: TRBV4-2; CDR3aa: CASSQESPYEQYF
j_gene: TRBJ2-2; v_gene: TRBV20-1; CDR3aa: CSARDKGLALPGELFF
j_gene: TRBJ2-5; v_gene: TRBV12-3/TRBV12-4; CDR3aa: CASSSLAGETQYF
j_gene: TRBJ2-1; v_gene: TRBV29-1; CDR3aa: CSVEDRAGGNNEQFF
j_gene: TRBJ2-7; v_gene: TRBV19; CDR3aa: CAPPEPGYEQYF
j_gene: TRBJ2-6; v_gene: TRBV15; CDR3aa: CATSSHRSSGANVLTF
j_gene: TRBJ2-2; v_gene: TRBV20-1; CDR3aa: CSGRGLATGELFF
j_gene: TRBJ2-7; v_gene: TRBV27; CDR3aa: CASSFLRQSDEQYF
j_gene: TRBJ2-1; v_gene: TRBV29-1; CDR3aa: CSARSVAGGRSNEQFF
j_gene: TRBJ1-4; v_gene: TRBV4-3; CDR3aa: CASSQDSIRGEKLFF
j_gene: TRBJ2-3; v_gene: TRBV7-2; CDR3aa: CASSLVWQGMRDTQYF
j_gene: TRBJ1-6; v_gene: TRBV7-2; CDR3aa: CASSRGTGTRGSPLHF
j_gene: TRBJ2-3; v_gene: TRBV21-1; CDR3aa: CASSKVGLAVTDTQYF
j_gene: TRBJ2-1; v_gene: TRBV28; CDR3aa: CASSPSSAVPVSGEQFF
j_gene: TRBJ1-6; v_gene: TRBV6-2/TRBV6-3; CDR3aa: CASSYGNSPLHF
j_gene: TRBJ2-7; v_gene: TRBV9; CDR3aa: CASSVAEYYNEQYF
j_gene: TRBJ1-1; v_gene: TRBV11-2; CDR3aa: CASSFNRGQGEAFF
j_gene: TRBJ2-3; v_gene: TRBV3-1; CDR3aa: CASSPTGRGTDTQYF
j_gene: TRBJ2-2; v_gene: TRBV11-2; CDR3aa: CASSLVMRQNTGELFF
j_gene: TRBJ1-1; v_gene: TRBV6-1; CDR3aa: CASSGWDRGSTEAFF
j_gene: TRBJ1-1; v_gene: TRBV29-1; CDR3aa: CSVAGFAEAFF
j_gene: TRBJ2-3; v_gene: TRBV6-1; CDR3aa: CASSRSGPGDTQYF
j_gene: TRBJ2-5; v_gene: TRBV4-3; CDR3aa: CASSQVGGGQETQYF
j_gene: TRBJ2-7; v_gene: TRBV5-1; CDR3aa: CASSLGQSYYEQYF
j_gene: TRBJ2-2; v_gene: TRBV20-1; CDR3aa: CSARGGQGSPWELFF
j_gene: TRBJ2-2; v_gene: TRBV12-3/TRBV12-4; CDR3aa: CATFLGPDTGGELFF
j_gene: TRBJ2-6; v_gene: TRBV12-3/TRBV12-4; CDR3aa: CASSLMGESSGANVLTF
j_gene: TRBJ1-1; v_gene: TRBV15; CDR3aa: CATSRDPPRNTEAFF
j_gene: TRBJ2-1; v_gene: TRBV7-2; CDR3aa: CASSLGQNSNEQFF
j_gene: TRBJ2-3; v_gene: TRBV7-3; CDR3aa: CASTGQGPTDTQYF
j_gene: TRBJ2-5; v_gene: TRBV30; CDR3aa: CAWSVGSGGLQETQYF
j_gene: TRBJ2-1; v_gene: TRBV6-2/TRBV6-3; CDR3aa: CASSLGDSAPTEQFF
j_gene: TRBJ2-2; v_gene: TRBV6-2/TRBV6-3; CDR3aa: CASSYWARATPNTGELFF
j_gene: TRBJ2-3; v_gene: TRBV24-1; CDR3aa: CATSDAGTGESTDTQYF
j_gene: TRBJ2-1; v_gene: TRBV6-5; CDR3aa: CASSHPGTSVWGGEQFF
j_gene: TRBJ2-5; v_gene: TRBV7-2; CDR3aa: CASSLTGPTYQETQYF
j_gene: TRBJ2-3; v_gene: TRBV4-3; CDR3aa: CASSQEFGQGPDTQYF
j_gene: TRBJ2-1; v_gene: TRBV14; CDR3aa: CASSYKISTGGTLLNVQFF
j_gene: TRBJ1-1; v_gene: TRBV9; CDR3aa: CASSVAGHTEAFF
j_gene: TRBJ2-1; v_gene: TRBV20-1; CDR3aa: CSARVRQAGGPYNEQFF
j_gene: TRBJ2-7; v_gene: TRBV7-6; CDR3aa: CASSNSPSPTYEQYF